Sequencing of this T cell receptor beta chain was carried out in a study of CD8+ T cells in alopecia areata. Across the study: Female C3H/HeJ mice aged 7-10 weeks received skin from approximately 6-13-month-old C3H/HeJ donors with spontaneous alopecia.

V was clipped by 3 bases and J by 2 bases, with 7 bases between them. Germline V gene lookup returns CDR1 NNHDY and CDR2 SYVADS. This CDR3 is 13 amino acids long. Only a few counts were recorded for this clone. Antigen specificity is unknown. A much larger clone lies a single base off, so this may be a read error. Mouse gene names apply. Coverage ceases 4 residues before the CDR3 finishes, and the germline J gene fills in the end. Sorting used CD4, CD8alpha, NKG2D, NKG2ACE and other markers on pooled cutaneous lymph node cells. Study-wide findings and caveats: Mouse data revealed clearer TCR sharing than patient data did, a gap possibly tied to HLA. Scalp samples also yield sequences of resident alphabeta T cells from normal skin. Lesional scalp, notably in alopecia totalis/universalis, had clonality above that of normal scalp.

RNA, once extracted, was reverse transcribed into cDNA for use as the sequencing template. Clones were sequenced by immunoSEQ multiplex PCR, and TCRdb holds only the in-frame ones, with some missing. Sampling found around 300,000 clones, none seen once. The sequencing input was CD4+ T cells sorted from a lymph node. The receptor was isolated from a C3H/HeJ mouse with alopecia areata. This mouse strain has H2-k as its MHC haplotype. The V and J genes are TRBV13-3 and TRBJ2-5; a weak D match, TRBD1 (5 bases). Partial CDR3 DNA: TGTGCCAGCAGTGTGACAGCCCAAGAC. Protein sequence: CASSVTAQD. The entire CDR3 protein is CASSVTAQDTQYF. The full variable domain, rest sourced from reference TRBV13-3 and TRBJ2-5, is EAAVTQSPRSKVAVTGGKVTLSCHQTNNHDYMYWYRQDTGHGLRLIHYSYVADSTEKGDIPDGYKASRPSQENFSLILELASLSQTAVYFCASSVTAQDTQYFGPGTRLLVL.